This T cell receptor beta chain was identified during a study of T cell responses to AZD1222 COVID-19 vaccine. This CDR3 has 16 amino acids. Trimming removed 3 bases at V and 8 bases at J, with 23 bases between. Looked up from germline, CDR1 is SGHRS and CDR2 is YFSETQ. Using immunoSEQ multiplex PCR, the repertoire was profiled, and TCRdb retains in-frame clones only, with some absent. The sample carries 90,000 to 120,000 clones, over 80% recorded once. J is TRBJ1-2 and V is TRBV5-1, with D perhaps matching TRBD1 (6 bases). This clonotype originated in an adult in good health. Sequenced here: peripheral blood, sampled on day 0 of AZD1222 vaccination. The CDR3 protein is CASSSSAQGKDGGYTF. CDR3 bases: TGCGCCAGCAGCTCGAGCGCACAGGGAAAGGATGGGGGCTACACCTTC. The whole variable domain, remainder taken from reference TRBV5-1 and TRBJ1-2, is KAGVTQTPRYLIKTRGQQVTLSCSPISGHRSVSWYQQTPGQGLQFLFEYFSETQRNKGNFPGRFSGRQFSNSRSEMNVSTLELGDSALYLCASSSSAQGKDGGYTFGSGTRLTVV.